This entry is about one TCR beta chain. The source of the sample is a study of blood T cell repertoires in COVID-19. At the level of the study: The study drew acute and convalescent COVID-19 samples from the United States, Italy and Spain. Sources were T cells, B-cell-depleted T cells, or PBMCs; the material itself was cDNA or gDNA.

Authors' processing steps: Reference gene primers were amplified, and this amplification served to estimate nucleated cell counts. Sequencing used immunoSEQ multiplex PCR; TCRdb keeps in-frame clones, though not all of them. The D gene and trimming were derived from the DNA, and the V and J assignments and clone size from that table. Of approximately 200,000 clones in the sample, roughly nine tenths are singletons; the top ten hold about 2.2%. V was clipped by 0 bases and J by 0 bases; unmatched bases: 9. The CDR3 is 17 residues long. The V gene's germline CDR1 is SQVTM and CDR2 ANQGSEA. This clonotype originated in a woman between 50 and 59 years old with acute or convalescent COVID-19. Sequencing was performed on peripheral blood. The gene calls are TRBV29-1 and TRBJ2-3; 7 positions match TRBD2. The CDR3, as DNA: TGCAGCGTTGAAGACTACGGGACTACCCTAAGCACAGATACGCAGTATTTT. Translated, it gives CSVEDYGTTLSTDTQYF.